The TCR beta chain described here comes from a study of identical twins. The V gene lost 0 bases and the J gene lost 0 bases, with 4 bases spanning the gap. The length of the CDR3 is 14 residues. Germline CDR1 MNHNY, CDR2 SVGAGI (reference sequence). Template switching added a universal primer binding site, and final cDNA carried unique molecular identifiers. TCRdb processed the 5' RACE reads anew with MiXCR; each CDR3 protein has one entry. The data hold 1.5 million or so distinct CDR3 sequences, with roughly a third observed a single time. Source material: cord blood. The J gene is TRBJ2-3, the V gene TRBV6-6; no clear D gene. This clonotype was obtained from a newborn girl in good health. The CDR3 DNA reads TGTGCCAGCAGTTACTCCAAAAGCACAGATACGCAGTATTTT. Translation: CASSYSKSTDTQYF.